This T cell receptor beta chain originates from a study of blood T cell repertoires in COVID-19. Data came from immunoSEQ multiplex PCR; TCRdb stores just in-frame clones and leaves some out. Among tens of thousands of clones listed, about 82% were seen once. The sequenced sample was peripheral blood. The source of this sequence is a human donor in a cohort sampled during active COVID-19.

The DNA for the CDR3 is TGTGCCAGTAGTATAGTTTACAGGGGACCCTACGAGCAGTACTTC. Encoded protein: CASSIVYRGPYEQYF. The genes are TRBV19 and TRBJ2-7; 7 nucleotides align to TRBD1. After removal of 1 base from V and 2 bases from J, the junction contained 5 bases not matched to a gene. Per germline, CDR1 LNHDA and CDR2 SQIVND (reference sequence). CDR3 size: 15 residues.